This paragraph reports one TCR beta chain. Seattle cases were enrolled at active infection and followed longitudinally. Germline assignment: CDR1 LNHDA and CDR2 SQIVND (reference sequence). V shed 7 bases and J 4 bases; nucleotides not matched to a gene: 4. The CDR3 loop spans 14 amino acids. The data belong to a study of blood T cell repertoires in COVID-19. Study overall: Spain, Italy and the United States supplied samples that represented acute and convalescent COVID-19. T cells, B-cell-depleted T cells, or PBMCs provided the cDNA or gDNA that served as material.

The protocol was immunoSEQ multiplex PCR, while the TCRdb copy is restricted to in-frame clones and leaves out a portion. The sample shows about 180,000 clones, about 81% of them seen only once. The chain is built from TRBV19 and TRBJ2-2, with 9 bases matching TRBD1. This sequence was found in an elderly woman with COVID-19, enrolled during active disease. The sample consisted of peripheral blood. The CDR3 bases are TGTGCCAGTACCGTGACAGGGGGCACCGGGGAGCTGTTTTTT. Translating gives CASTVTGGTGELFF.